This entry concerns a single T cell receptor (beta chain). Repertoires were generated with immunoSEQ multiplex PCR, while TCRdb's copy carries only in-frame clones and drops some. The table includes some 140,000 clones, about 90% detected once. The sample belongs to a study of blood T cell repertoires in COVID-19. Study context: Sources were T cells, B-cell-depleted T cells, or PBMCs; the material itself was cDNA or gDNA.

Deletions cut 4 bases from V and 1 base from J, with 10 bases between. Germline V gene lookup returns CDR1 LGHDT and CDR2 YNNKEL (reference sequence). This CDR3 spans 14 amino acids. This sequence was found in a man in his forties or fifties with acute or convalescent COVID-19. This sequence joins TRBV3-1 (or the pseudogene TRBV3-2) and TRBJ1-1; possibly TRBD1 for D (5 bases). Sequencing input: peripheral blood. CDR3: CASSPTQGNTEAFF. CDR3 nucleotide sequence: TGTGCCAGCAGCCCGACTCAGGGGAACACTGAAGCTTTCTTT.